The present T cell receptor (beta chain) was sequenced within a study of shared clonotypes between healthy human individuals. Study-wide results and limits: Compared with clonotypes that all four donors shared, non-shared clonotypes had lower generation probabilities. Naive CD4 clonotypes were shared across a handful of donors at around 5.4%. Relative to memory subsets, naive subsets generally showed larger estimated richness. Rarefaction curves obtained for sorted subsets showed sequencing incomplete despite large depth.

Worth noting for this clone: Its antigen is not known.

Here immunoSEQ multiplex PCR was the method, and the copy in TCRdb shows in-frame clones only, minus some. This table holds 850,000 to 1,100,000 clones, 70% to 85% found once. Germline CDR1 reads SGHTS; CDR2 reads YDEGEE. The length of the CDR3 is 13 residues. Trimming shortened V by 4 bases and J by 6 bases, and 11 bases separated the two germline ends. The chain recombines TRBV5-8 with TRBJ2-1, with TRBD2 as a possible D gene (5 bases). This TCR derives from a man between 18 and 35 years old in good health. Some clones in this sample may be carry-over from other donors' samples. The sequenced material came from memory CD4+ T cells from PBMCs. The subset denotes: CD45RA-negative fraction. CDR3 bases: TGTGCCAGCAGCCCTCCCCGGGGCAATGAGCAGTTCTTC. Protein product: CASSPPRGNEQFF. Drawing the rest from reference TRBV5-8 and TRBJ2-1, the complete variable domain is EAGVTQSPTHLIKTRGQQATLRCSPISGHTSVYWYQQALGLGLQFLLWYDEGEERNRGNFPPRFSGRQFPNYSSELNVNALELEDSALYLCASSPPRGNEQFFGPGTRLTVL.